This TCR beta chain was identified in a study of T cell repertoires in cytomegalovirus infection. The overall study: It can be stated that public TCR beta signatures indicated CMV infection as well as a matching HLA type.

Germline lookup yields CDR1 SEHNR and CDR2 FQNEAQ (reference sequence). The J segment lost 6 bases and the V segment lost 2 bases, leaving 2 bases of the junction unmatched. The CDR3 loop spans 15 amino acids. TCRdb reprocessed the reads via MiXCR and lists one record per CDR3 protein. This sample has about 140,000 distinct CDR3 sequences, with about 6.5% found just once. This clonotype was observed at least ten times. The clonotype originates from a human donor in good health (CMV status not recorded). Some clones in this sample may be carry-over from other donors' samples. The chain joins TRBV7-9 to TRBJ2-2; TRBD1 matches 11 bases. The sample comprised PBMCs. CDR3 DNA sequence: TGTGCCAGCAGCTTACCGGGACAGGGGGCCGGGGAGCTGTTTTTT. Its translation: CASSLPGQGAGELFF. Full variable domain (remainder filled in from reference TRBV7-9 and TRBJ2-2): DTGVSQNPRHKITKRGQNVTFRCDPISEHNRLYWYRQTLGQGPEFLTYFQNEAQLEKSRLLSDRFSAERPKGSFSTLEIQRTEQGDSAMYLCASSLPGQGAGELFFGEGSRLTVL.